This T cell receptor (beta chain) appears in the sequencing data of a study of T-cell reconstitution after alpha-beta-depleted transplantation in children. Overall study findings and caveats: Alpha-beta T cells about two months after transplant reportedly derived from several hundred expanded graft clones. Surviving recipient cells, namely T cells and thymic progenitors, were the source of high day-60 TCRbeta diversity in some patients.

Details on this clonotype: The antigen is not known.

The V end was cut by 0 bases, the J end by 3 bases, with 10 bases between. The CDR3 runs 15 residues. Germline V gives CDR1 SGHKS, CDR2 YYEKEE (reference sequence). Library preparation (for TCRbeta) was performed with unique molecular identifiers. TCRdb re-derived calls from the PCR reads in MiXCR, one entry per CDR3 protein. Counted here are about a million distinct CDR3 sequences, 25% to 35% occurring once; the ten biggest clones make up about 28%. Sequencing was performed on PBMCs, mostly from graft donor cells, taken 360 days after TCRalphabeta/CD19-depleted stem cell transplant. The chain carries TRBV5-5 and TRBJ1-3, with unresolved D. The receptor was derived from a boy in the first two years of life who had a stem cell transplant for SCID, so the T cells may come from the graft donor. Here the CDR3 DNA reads TGTGCCAGCAGCTTGGTTGGAGGAAATGGAAACACCATATATTTT. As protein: CASSLVGGNGNTIYF.